These 10 T cell receptor beta chains were all obtained from the same sample, sequenced in a study of shared clonotypes between healthy human individuals. Clones were read by immunoSEQ multiplex PCR, and TCRdb kept only the in-frame ones, dropping some. The sample records more than 1.2 million clones, approximately 98.5% being singletons. Sequenced sample: naive CD4+ T cells sorted from blood. Subset denoted: CD45RA+ positively selected. The origin of the receptors is a man in his thirties or forties in good health.

The rearrangement links TRBV18 to TRBJ1-2; D call uncertain. This CDR3 is built from 14 residues. V was clipped by 2 bases and J by 3 bases, with 10 bases between them. The germline V gene encodes CDR1 KGHSH and CDR2 LQKENI. CDR3: CASSPTTDYYGYTF. For the CDR3, the DNA is TGTGCCAGCTCACCAACAACAGACTACTATGGCTACACCTTC.

The chain carries TRBV18 and TRBJ1-4, with 7 nucleotides matching TRBD1. CDR3 length: 19 amino acids. Germline V gene lookup returns CDR1 KGHSH and CDR2 LQKENI. Trimming removed 3 bases from V and 0 bases from J; junction bases left unmatched: 13. The CDR3 spells CASSPSWGQKFATNEKLFF. CDR3 nucleotides: TGTGCCAGCTCACCCTCTTGGGGACAGAAGTTTGCAACTAATGAAAAACTGTTTTTT. The full variable domain, rest sourced from reference TRBV18 and TRBJ1-4, is NAGVMQNPRHLVRRRGQEARLRCSPMKGHSHVYWYRQLPEEGLKFMVYLQKENIIDESGMPKERFSAEFPKEGPSILRIQQVVRGDSAAYFCASSPSWGQKFATNEKLFFGSGTQLSVL.

The rearrangement links TRBV11-2 to TRBJ2-7, with TRBD1 matching 10 bases. The germline V gene encodes CDR1 SGHAT and CDR2 FQNNGV. Trimming removed 1 base from V and 3 bases from J; junction bases left unmatched: 6. The CDR3 covers 16 residues. CDR3 residues: CASSLVTGTGVYEQYF. The CDR3 DNA reads TGTGCCAGCAGCTTAGTTACCGGGACAGGGGTCTACGAGCAGTACTTC.

The CDR3: CASSWDSYNEQFF. DNA of the CDR3: TGTGCCAGCAGCTGGGACAGTTACAATGAGCAGTTCTTC. The V gene is TRBV7-2, the J gene TRBJ2-1; 7 bases are a match to TRBD1. Germline V CDR1 and CDR2: SGHTA, FQGNSA. The junction had 1 base not matched to a gene; V was cut back by 4 bases and J by 4 bases. CDR3 length: 13 amino acids.

This sequence joins TRBV2 and TRBJ1-4, with no clear D. The CDR3 is 12 amino acids. Germline-derived CDR1 and CDR2 are SNHLY and FYNNEI. V lost 6 bases and J 3 bases, leaving 5 bases between the germline ends. CDR3 bases: TGTGCCAGCAGGGAGTCTAATGAAAAACTGTTTTTT. It is translated as CASRESNEKLFF.

V and J are TRBV11-2 and TRBJ2-1; 7 nucleotides align to TRBD1. The CDR3 consists of 12 residues. The germline CDR1 and CDR2 sequences are SGHAT and FQNNGV. J lost 14 bases, V lost 0 bases, and 4 bases had no gene match. The CDR3 protein is CASSLERGPEFF. The CDR3 bases are TGTGCCAGCAGCTTAGAAAGGGGGCCGGAGTTCTTC.

V is TRBV28 and J is TRBJ1-3; maybe TRBD1 (5 bases). V gave up 8 bases and J gave up 3 bases, with 17 bases separating them. The CDR3 has 15 residues. Germline-derived CDR1 and CDR2 are MDHEN and SYDVKM. The chain's CDR3 is CASSMTGVGGNTIYF. The CDR3 nucleotides are TGTGCCAGCTCCATGACGGGGGTGGGTGGAAACACCATATATTTT.

The chain combines TRBV5-4 with TRBJ2-7, with 7 positions matching TRBD1. The germline V gene has CDR1 SGHNT and CDR2 YYREEE (reference sequence). The J segment lost 3 bases and the V segment lost 1 base, leaving 13 bases of the junction unmatched. CDR3 length equals 17 residues. DNA of the CDR3: TGTGCCAGCAGCTTGTATGGTTATTGGGACAGAGACTACGAGCAGTACTTC. The encoded protein is CASSLYGYWDRDYEQYF.

The chain carries TRBV29-1 and TRBJ1-1; no clear D. From germline, CDR1 is SQVTM and CDR2 ANQGSEA. The CDR3 is 13 residues long. Trimming removed 4 bases at V and 8 bases at J, with 17 bases between. CDR3: CSVAFRGNKEAFF. CDR3 nucleotides: TGCAGCGTTGCCTTCCGTGGAAACAAGGAAGCTTTCTTT. Full variable domain (outside the CDR3, taken from reference TRBV29-1 and TRBJ1-1): SAVISQKPSRDICQRGTSLTIQCQVDSQVTMMFWYRQQPGQSLTLIATANQGSEATYESGFVIDKFPISRPNLTFSTLTVSNMSPEDSSIYLCSVAFRGNKEAFFGQGTRLTVV.

This sequence joins TRBV5-1 and TRBJ2-7; the D is unclear. There are 14 residues in the CDR3. V lost 5 bases and J lost 0, with 12 bases in between. Germline V CDR1 and CDR2: SGHRS, YFSETQ. CDR3 protein: CASSAVGGSYEQYF. The CDR3 DNA sequence: TGCGCCAGCAGTGCGGTTGGCGGCTCCTACGAGCAGTACTTC.